This entry lists 16 T cell receptor beta chains sequenced from one sample in a study of OX40 agonist ivuxolimab in advanced cancers. Clones were sequenced by immunoSEQ multiplex PCR, and TCRdb holds only the in-frame ones, with some missing. The top ten clones hold around 7.8% of a sample with about 50,000 clones, about 81% of them seen once. The sample consisted of CD4+ or CD8+ T cells sorted from blood, taken in a trial of the OX40 agonist ivuxolimab. The receptor set was obtained from an adult with an advanced solid tumor such as melanoma, head and neck, liver or kidney cancer.

The V gene is TRBV6-6, the J gene TRBJ2-7; D not resolved. The CDR3 consists of 13 residues. Germline V CDR1 and CDR2: MNHNY, SVGAGI (reference sequence). V was clipped by 6 bases and J by 3 bases, with 12 bases between them. The CDR3 loop reads CASSYGRIYEQYF. CDR3 sequence (DNA): TGTGCCAGCAGCTACGGTCGAATCTACGAGCAGTACTTC.

The J gene is TRBJ1-4, the V gene TRBV7-2; the match to TRBD1 covers 8 bases. Germline V gives CDR1 SGHTA, CDR2 FQGNSA. The CDR3 runs 14 residues. V trimming: 3 bases; J trimming: 7 bases; junction bases outside the gene matches: 4. The CDR3 coding sequence is TGTGCCAGCAGCTTTTACGACAGGGGTGAAAAACTGTTTTTT. Translating it yields CASSFYDRGEKLFF.

The chain has TRBV4-3 and TRBJ1-2; 9 bases agree with TRBD1. Germline CDR1 reads LGHNA; CDR2 reads YSLEER. The CDR3 runs 15 residues. V shed 5 bases, J shed 2 bases, and the junction held 6 bases outside the gene matches. The CDR3 bases are TGCGCCAGCAGCTACCGGGACAGGGTAAACTATGGCTACACCTTC. It encodes CASSYRDRVNYGYTF.

CDR3 protein: CASQLGRAYQETQYF. The CDR3 nucleotides are TGCGCCAGCCAGCTGGGCAGGGCCTACCAAGAGACCCAGTACTTC. This sequence joins TRBV5-1 and TRBJ2-5, with D tentatively TRBD1 (5 bases). Germline V gene lookup returns CDR1 SGHRS and CDR2 YFSETQ. V lost 7 bases and J 0 bases, leaving 16 bases between the germline ends. The length of the CDR3 is 15 residues.

The chain couples TRBV4-1 to TRBJ1-5, with TRBD1 matching over 7 bases. The V gene's germline CDR1 is MGHRA and CDR2 YSYEKL. CDR3 length: 16 amino acids. V trimming: 1 base; J trimming: 11 bases; junction bases outside the gene matches: 14. CDR3 nucleotides: TGCGCCAGCAGCCAAGGACTCGGGACAGCGTCACGAACCCAGCATTTT. Its translation is CASSQGLGTASRTQHF.

This clone was detected only a few times. The V gene is TRBV6-5, the J gene TRBJ1-6; a weak D match, TRBD1 (5 bases). Germline V lookup: CDR1 MNHEY, CDR2 SVGAGI. This CDR3 spans 14 amino acids. V gave up 6 bases and J gave up 7 bases, with 13 bases separating them. CDR3 DNA: TGTGCCAGCAGGGATACAGGTTACAATTCACCCCTCCACTTT. It is translated as CASRDTGYNSPLHF.

This sequence joins TRBV5-4 and TRBJ1-4; TRBD1 is a possible D gene (5 bases). Germline CDR1 SGHNT, CDR2 YYREEE (reference sequence). The CDR3 totals 13 residues. V lost 6 bases to trimming and J lost 8 bases, with 14 bases between them. CDR3 nucleotide sequence: TGTGCCAGCAAGGGGAGAGGGAGCGAAAAACTGTTTTTT. Translation gives CASKGRGSEKLFF.

This clone appeared a few times. The chain couples TRBV11-2 to TRBJ2-5; tentative D call: TRBD1 (6 bases). Per germline, CDR1 SGHAT and CDR2 FQNNGV. The germline V and J ends were trimmed by 7 bases and 3 bases, with 12 bases remaining between them. The CDR3 is 13 amino acids. The CDR3, as DNA: TGTGCCAGCAACTCGGGACAAAAAGAGACCCAGTACTTC. As protein: CASNSGQKETQYF.

This sequence joins TRBV27 and TRBJ2-3; unclear D gene. The length of the CDR3 is 14 residues. V lost 2 bases, J lost 1 base, and 7 bases lay in between. Germline assignment: CDR1 MNHEY and CDR2 SMNVEV (reference sequence). The CDR3 nucleotides are TGTGCCAGCAGTTTACTGGGCGGCACAGATACGCAGTATTTT. Its protein product is CASSLLGGTDTQYF.

This chain joins TRBV7-2 and TRBJ1-3, with D unclear. Germline V lookup: CDR1 SGHTA, CDR2 FQGNSA. The V gene lost 2 bases and the J gene lost 4 bases, with 12 bases spanning the gap. This CDR3 has 15 residues. CDR3 nucleotides: TGTGCCAGCAGCTTATCGGCGGGCGCAGGAAACACCATATATTTT. This gives the protein CASSLSAGAGNTIYF.

This clone has a handful of counts. The chain links TRBV7-9 to TRBJ1-2; 11 bases line up with TRBD1. The V and J ends lost 3 bases and 6 bases, in that order; junction bases with no gene match: 6. Germline V gene data show CDR1 as SEHNR and CDR2 as FQNEAQ (reference sequence). This CDR3 is built from 15 residues. The CDR3 coding sequence is TGTGCCAGCAGCTTTTGGACAGGGGGCGGAGATGGCTACACCTTC. This codes for CASSFWTGGGDGYTF.

V gene TRBV6-5 combines with J gene TRBJ2-6, with D tentatively TRBD1 (6 bases). The V end was cut by 5 bases, the J end by 0 bases, with 8 bases between. From germline, CDR1 is MNHEY and CDR2 SVGAGI. The length of the CDR3 is 15 residues. This CDR3 is CASSADSSGANVLTF. The CDR3, as DNA: TGTGCCAGCAGTGCGGACAGCTCTGGGGCCAACGTCCTGACTTTC.

This CDR3 is CASSGGLNYEQYF. In DNA, the CDR3 is TGTGCCAGCAGTGGAGGGCTAAACTACGAGCAGTACTTC. This chain joins TRBV2 and TRBJ2-7; possibly TRBD2 for D (5 bases). The CDR3 spans 13 residues. The germline gives CDR1 SNHLY, CDR2 FYNNEI. Trimming removed 4 bases at V and 3 bases at J, with 10 bases between. The full variable domain, in which reference TRBV2 and TRBJ2-7 provide the parts outside the CDR3, is EPEVTQTPSHQVTQMGQEVILRCVPISNHLYFYWYRQILGQKVEFLVSFYNNEISEKSEIFDDQFSVERPDGSNFTLKIRSTKLEDSAMYFCASSGGLNYEQYFGPGTRLTVT.

CDR3 sequence reads: CASSLVGRNNEQFF. In DNA form, the CDR3 reads TGTGCCAGCAGCTTAGTAGGTAGGAACAATGAGCAGTTCTTC. This chain links TRBV7-6 with TRBJ2-1; no clear D gene. CDR1 is SGHVS, CDR2 FNYEAQ, per germline. The CDR3 runs to 14 residues. The V and J ends lost 1 base and 5 bases respectively, with 9 bases between them.

This rearrangement joins TRBV18 to TRBJ2-5; no clear D. Gene TRBJ2-7 matches the end of the DNA better, so the J call may be wrong. CDR1 is KGHSH, CDR2 LQKENI, per germline. This CDR3 is 12 amino acids long. CDR3 residues: CASSSLPYEQYF. The CDR3 bases are TGTGCCAGCTCATCTCTTCCCTACGAGCAGTACTTC.

A few counts support this clone. This chain uses TRBV9 with TRBJ2-2; D ambiguous. Trimming took 4 bases from V and 6 from J, leaving 7 bases between them. Germline V CDR1 and CDR2: SGDLS, YYNGEE. The CDR3 covers 12 residues. CDR3 DNA sequence: TGTGCCAGCAGCCCCCCCGCCGGGGAGCTGTTTTTT. Its protein is CASSPPAGELFF.